This entry describes one T cell receptor beta chain. Some clones are missing from TCRdb's copy, which holds only in-frame ones; the method was immunoSEQ multiplex PCR. This table holds about 47,000 clones, 75% to 90% found once. This sample was included in a study of T cell changes during pregnancy in multiple sclerosis. The CDR3 spans 14 residues. Trimming removed 6 bases at V and 1 base at J, with 12 bases between. CDR1 is MNHEY, CDR2 SMNVEV, per germline (reference sequence). This TCR was sampled from a female donor with multiple sclerosis, enrolled in a pregnancy study. This specimen consisted of CD8+ T cells from peripheral blood mononuclear cells, obtained in the second trimester of pregnancy. V gene TRBV27 combines with J gene TRBJ1-1; D may be TRBD1 (5 bases). The CDR3 bases are TGTGCCAGCAGATTCCTGCAGGGGAACACTGAAGCTTTCTTT. It codes for CASRFLQGNTEAFF.